The present entry profiles one T cell receptor beta chain with its context. Its antigen is undetermined. The sample belongs to a study of T cell repertoires in cytomegalovirus infection. Across the study: It was the public TCR beta signatures that indicated both CMV infection and matching HLA type. Study outcomes and limitations: Adding up the frequency of public TCR beta families identified people who carried CMV plus the relevant HLA. Clonotype analysis showed dominance of the ex vivo response by HLA-C-restricted CMV-specific TCR beta clonotypes.

TCRdb re-called the reads through MiXCR, storing one row per CDR3 protein. The repertoire holds about 600,000 distinct CDR3 sequences, 20% to 25% seen once, with roughly 8% in the top ten. Per the germline V gene, CDR1 is SGDLS and CDR2 is YYNGEE. Trimming cost V 4 bases and J 0 bases, with 17 bases left between them. There are 17 residues in the CDR3. The TCR originated in a human donor in good health (CMV status not recorded). Some clones in this sample may be carry-over from other donors' samples. The V call is TRBV9, the J call TRBJ1-3; D might be TRBD1 (5 bases). The sequenced sample was CD8+ T cells from PBMCs. Written as DNA, the CDR3 is TGTGCCAGCAGCAACGGCAGGGTATATACCTCTGGAAACACCATATATTTT. Its translation: CASSNGRVYTSGNTIYF.